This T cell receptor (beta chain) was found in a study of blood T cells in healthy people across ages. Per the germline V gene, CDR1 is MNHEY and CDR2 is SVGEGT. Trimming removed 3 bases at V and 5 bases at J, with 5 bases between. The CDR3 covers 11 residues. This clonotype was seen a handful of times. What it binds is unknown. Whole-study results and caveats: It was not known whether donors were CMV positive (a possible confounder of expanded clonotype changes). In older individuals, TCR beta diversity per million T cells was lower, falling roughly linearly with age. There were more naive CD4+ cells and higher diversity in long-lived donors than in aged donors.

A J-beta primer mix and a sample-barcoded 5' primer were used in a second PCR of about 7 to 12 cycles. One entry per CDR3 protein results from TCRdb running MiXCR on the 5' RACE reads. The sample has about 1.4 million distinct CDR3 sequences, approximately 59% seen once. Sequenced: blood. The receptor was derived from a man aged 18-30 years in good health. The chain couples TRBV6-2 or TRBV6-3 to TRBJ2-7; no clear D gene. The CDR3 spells CASSYMDEQYF. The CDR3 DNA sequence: TGTGCCAGCAGTTATATGGACGAGCAGTACTTC.